The subject of this entry is one TCR beta chain. This sample was included in a study of blood T cell repertoires in COVID-19. Using immunoSEQ multiplex PCR, the repertoire was profiled, and TCRdb retains in-frame clones only, with some absent. The sample lists some 270,000 clones, 85% to 90% occurring once. The origin of this receptor is a woman aged 40-49 years who had recovered from COVID-19. The sequenced sample was peripheral blood.

CDR3 sequence (DNA): TGTGCCATCAGTGAGAGGGGACAGGGTCAAGAGACCCAGTACTTC. Protein sequence: CAISERGQGQETQYF. The chain joins TRBV10-3 to TRBJ2-5; 9 bases align to TRBD1. CDR3 length equals 15 residues. Germline lookup yields CDR1 ENHRY and CDR2 SYGVKD. J gave up 2 bases and V 2 bases, and 3 bases lay outside the gene matches.